These 10 T cell receptor beta chains came from one sample sequenced in a study of blood T cell repertoires in COVID-19. The protocol was immunoSEQ multiplex PCR, while the TCRdb copy is restricted to in-frame clones and leaves out a portion. This sample has some 68,000 clones, with roughly 80% found just once. Source material: peripheral blood. Every receptor here comes from a man aged 65 to 79 with acute or convalescent COVID-19.

This clone was counted a few times. The CDR3 DNA reads TGTGCCAGCAGCTTGCCGACCGGGACCGGGGGTCTCAACTATGGCTACACCTTC. This codes for CASSLPTGTGGLNYGYTF. V is TRBV5-4 and J is TRBJ1-2; tentatively, D is TRBD1 (5 bases). Between the trimmed V and J ends, which lost 1 base and 2 bases, there was a span of 21 bases. This CDR3 spans 18 amino acids. Germline lookup yields CDR1 SGHNT and CDR2 YYREEE (reference sequence).

This clone was counted between two and nine times. This chain connects TRBV6-4 to TRBJ1-1, with 9 bases identical to TRBD1. V dropped 4 bases and J dropped 11; count of bases not matched to a gene: 8. The germline V gene encodes CDR1 MRHNA and CDR2 SNTAGT. The CDR3 totals 13 residues. The DNA of the CDR3 is TGTGCCAGCAGTGTTGAACAGGGGGCGGAGGCTTTCTTT. Its protein is CASSVEQGAEAFF.

Comments on this clone: The germline gene is not matched at one end of the junction; a read error may be the cause. The chain combines TRBV3-1 (or the pseudogene TRBV3-2) with TRBJ1-2; D is uncertain. Germline V lookup: CDR1 LGHDT, CDR2 YNNKEL (reference sequence). The CDR3 contains 13 residues. The CDR3 spells CASSPEPEKRHYF. CDR3 DNA sequence: TGTGCCAGCAGCCCAGAGCCAGAGAAAAGACATTATTTC.

The genes are TRBV27 and TRBJ2-1; TRBD1 agrees at 7 bases. From germline, CDR1 is MNHEY and CDR2 SMNVEV (reference sequence). The CDR3 loop spans 15 amino acids. With V trimmed by 6 bases and J by 7 bases, 12 bases remained unmatched. The chain's CDR3 is CASSPSGQTDNEQFF. CDR3 coding DNA: TGTGCCAGCAGCCCATCGGGACAGACAGATAATGAGCAGTTCTTC.

This clone appeared a few times. This chain links TRBV7-8 with TRBJ1-5; the D is unclear. The CDR3 has 15 amino acids. With 5 bases removed from V and 5 bases from J, the gap between germline ends came to 16 bases. The V gene's germline CDR1 is SGHVS and CDR2 FQNEAQ. CDR3 protein: CASSSTSRYDQPQHF. CDR3 in DNA: TGTGCCAGCAGCAGCACTTCGAGATATGATCAGCCCCAGCATTTT.

The chain combines TRBV6-5 with TRBJ1-2, with TRBD1 as a possible D gene (5 bases). Germline values: CDR1 MNHEY, CDR2 SVGAGI. This CDR3 contains 11 residues. V dropped 8 bases and J dropped 2 bases, with 6 bases sitting between them. The CDR3 here is CASGQNYGYTF. CDR3 sequence (DNA): TGTGCCAGCGGACAAAACTATGGCTACACCTTC.

V gene TRBV29-1 combines with J gene TRBJ2-7; 7 bases line up with TRBD1. Trimming took 5 bases from V and 2 from J; bases not matched to a gene: 6. The germline CDR1 and CDR2 sequences are SQVTM and ANQGSEA. The CDR3 has 13 residues. The CDR3 DNA follows: TGCAGCGTTCCGGGACAGACCACCTACGAGCAGTACTTC. Protein: CSVPGQTTYEQYF.

This clone was counted a single time. The genes are TRBV6-5 and TRBJ2-5; TRBD1 agrees at 7 bases. Germline V gene lookup returns CDR1 MNHEY and CDR2 SVGAGI. V lost 4 bases to trimming and J lost 2 bases; unmatched junction nucleotides: 10. This CDR3 is built from 16 residues. The CDR3 here is CASSSESTGSQETQYF. As DNA, the CDR3 is TGTGCCAGCAGTTCCGAATCGACAGGGTCTCAAGAGACCCAGTACTTC.

This chain uses TRBV28 with TRBJ1-3; possible D gene TRBD1, 5 bases. Germline V gene sequence: CDR1 MDHEN, CDR2 SYDVKM. V shed 5 bases and J shed 3 bases, with 14 bases lying between them. The length of the CDR3 is 15 residues. The chain's CDR3 is CASSRAQGYGNTIYF. The CDR3 DNA reads as TGTGCCAGCAGTCGAGCCCAGGGATATGGAAACACCATATATTTT.

The V and J genes are TRBV12-3 or TRBV12-4 and TRBJ2-2, with no clear D. The germline V and J ends were trimmed by 3 bases and 4 bases, with 3 bases remaining between them. The CDR3 has 12 amino acids. This chain's CDR3 is CASSFGTGELFF. DNA of the CDR3: TGTGCCAGCAGTTTCGGCACCGGGGAGCTGTTTTTT.